This T cell receptor beta chain derives from a study of T-cell memory formation after mild COVID-19. Concerning this clonotype itself: Antigen: not known.

Germline lookup yields CDR1 GTSNPN and CDR2 SVGIG (reference sequence). The CDR3 covers 12 residues. Trimming removed 3 bases from V and 4 bases from J, with 9 bases in between. The TCR alpha and TCR beta cDNA libraries, bearing sample barcodes and UMIs, were generated by 5'RACE using constant-segment primers. Each CDR3 protein gets one entry after TCRdb re-called the 5' RACE reads with MiXCR. Counted here are around 500,000 distinct CDR3 sequences, roughly 20% occurring once; the ten biggest clones make up approximately 13%. General study findings and limits: The finding that pre-infection memory included some responding clones suggested that cross-reactive memory joined. Researchers report contracting CD4+ clones mostly in CM and EM, with CD8+ clones in EMRA.

The sequence came from an adult woman who had mild COVID-19 (a few samples of this study predate the infection). Cell type and time point are not known. Specimen: PBMCs or a T cell subset sorted from them (not recorded which). This rearrangement joins TRBV30 to TRBJ1-2; D remains ambiguous. CDR3 coding DNA: TGTGCCTGGAGGGACGGCACCTATGGCTACACCTTC. Translated: CAWRDGTYGYTF.